The 29 T cell receptor beta chains below all came from one sample that was sequenced in a study of blood T cell repertoires in COVID-19. The data were produced by immunoSEQ multiplex PCR, yet TCRdb's version contains in-frame clones alone and is incomplete. The sample holds some 130,000 clones, around 89% seen once. Sequencing was performed on peripheral blood. The receptors stem from a man between 50 and 59 years old with acute or convalescent COVID-19.

Regarding this clone: Its ends do not fully match the called genes, so a read error is possible. This chain uses TRBV7-7 with TRBJ1-1; a possible D gene is TRBD1 (5 bases). The germline V gene has CDR1 SSHAT and CDR2 FNYEAQ (reference sequence). The CDR3 has 15 amino acids. In DNA form, the CDR3 reads TGTGCTAGCAGCCCTTGGGGGGAGATGAACACTGAAGCTTTCTTT. Its translation is CASSPWGEMNTEAFF.

This sequence joins TRBV18 and TRBJ1-2, with 7 positions matching TRBD1. The CDR3 runs 15 residues. V lost 3 bases, J lost 7 bases, and 11 bases stayed unmatched. Germline V gives CDR1 KGHSH, CDR2 LQKENI. Here the CDR3 DNA reads TGTGCCAGCTCACCTTTAGACAGGGCCTACGCTGGCTACACCTTC. It translates to CASSPLDRAYAGYTF. Together with reference TRBV18 and TRBJ1-2, the CDR3 gives the full variable domain: NAGVMQNPRHLVRRRGQEARLRCSPMKGHSHVYWYRQLPEEGLKFMVYLQKENIIDESGMPKERFSAEFPKEGPSILRIQQVVRGDSAAYFCASSPLDRAYAGYTFGSGTRLTVV.

The J gene is TRBJ1-4, the V gene TRBV7-8; possible D gene TRBD1, 6 bases. With 3 bases removed from V and 3 bases from J, the gap between germline ends came to 14 bases. The germline gives CDR1 SGHVS, CDR2 FQNEAQ. The CDR3 is 16 residues long. The CDR3: CASSFRPGVPNEKLFF. As DNA, the CDR3 is TGTGCCAGCAGCTTCCGGCCAGGGGTCCCTAATGAAAAACTGTTTTTT.

The V and J genes are TRBV11-2 and TRBJ2-7, with 12 nucleotides matching TRBD2. The CDR3 has 15 amino acids. Germline CDR1 reads SGHAT; CDR2 reads FQNNGV. J gave up 0 bases and V 6 bases, and 3 bases lay outside the gene matches. As DNA, the CDR3 is TGTGCCAGCAGTCGGACTAGCGGGACCTCCTACGAGCAGTACTTC. Translated: CASSRTSGTSYEQYF.

On this clone itself: An end of the junction differs from the germline gene, which may be a read error. The chain carries TRBV5-1 and TRBJ2-7, with 8 positions matching TRBD2. CDR3 length: 15 amino acids. Germline values: CDR1 SGHRS, CDR2 YFSETQ. CDR3 sequence reads: CARRPGGGGTSEQYF. CDR3 sequence (DNA): TGCGCCCGCAGGCCTGGGGGCGGGGGGACCTCCGAGCAGTACTTC.

The V call is TRBV5-8, the J call TRBJ2-7; 9 bases line up with TRBD1. Germline V gene sequence: CDR1 SGHTS, CDR2 YDEGEE. This CDR3 is built from 14 residues. V was pared by 0 bases and J by 8 bases, with 6 bases of the junction left unmatched. CDR3 in DNA: TGTGCCAGCAGCTTGGGGACAGGGGTACAACAGCAGTACTTC. Encoded protein: CASSLGTGVQQQYF.

The table lists this clone with a count of one. The chain couples TRBV5-1 to TRBJ2-1, with 10 bases fitting TRBD1. V shed 4 bases and J 5 bases; nucleotides not matched to a gene: 9. Germline assignment: CDR1 SGHRS and CDR2 YFSETQ. This CDR3 spans 16 amino acids. The CDR3 region has the DNA TGCGCCAGCAGCGTACTTGGGACAGGGGCGGACAATGAGCAGTTCTTC. Protein: CASSVLGTGADNEQFF.

V and J are TRBV6-1 and TRBJ2-3; D possibly corresponds to TRBD2 (5 bases). The CDR3 totals 17 residues. Trimming shortened V by 4 bases and J by 7 bases, and 24 bases separated the two germline ends. Germline V gene data show CDR1 as MNHNS and CDR2 as SASEGT. The CDR3 bases are TGTGCCAGCAGTGCGTCAAGGGCAGCGGCCCTAGAAAATACGCAGTATTTT. It specifies CASSASRAAALENTQYF.

J is TRBJ2-1 and V is TRBV20-1; 8 nucleotides match TRBD1. This CDR3 is 11 amino acids long. From germline, CDR1 is DFQATT and CDR2 SNEGSKA (reference sequence). Trimming cost V 4 bases and J 14 bases; bases outside gene matches: 7. The CDR3 DNA reads TGCAGTGCTAATAAAGACAGGGGTGAGTTCTTC. Its protein is CSANKDRGEFF.

This chain connects TRBV3-1 (or the pseudogene TRBV3-2) to TRBJ1-1; D unresolved. Between the trimmed V and J ends, which lost 6 bases and 3 bases, there was a span of 14 bases. Germline assignment: CDR1 LGHDT and CDR2 YNNKEL (reference sequence). This CDR3 spans 14 amino acids. The CDR3 region has the DNA TGTGCCAGCAGTCAGCTCGGGATCGACACTGAAGCTTTCTTT. Its translation: CASSQLGIDTEAFF.

V and J are TRBV9 and TRBJ1-4, with no clear D. The germline gives CDR1 SGDLS, CDR2 YYNGEE. This CDR3 has 14 amino acids. Trimming pared 0 bases from V and 3 bases from J, leaving 6 bases between. CDR3 protein: CASSVGQANEKLFF. In nucleotides, the CDR3 is TGTGCCAGCAGCGTAGGGCAGGCTAATGAAAAACTGTTTTTT.

The chain links TRBV6-5 to TRBJ2-7; 10 positions match TRBD1. J was trimmed by 3 bases and V by 8 bases; bases with no gene match: 10. The CDR3 length is 15 residues. CDR1 is MNHEY, CDR2 SVGAGI, per germline. This CDR3 is CASDDPGTGVYEQYF. CDR3 in DNA: TGTGCCAGCGATGACCCCGGGACAGGGGTCTACGAGCAGTACTTC.

The chain is built from TRBV6-5 and TRBJ2-7; 10 nucleotides agree with TRBD1. The CDR3 length is 16 residues. V lost 1 base and J lost 1; bases outside the gene matches: 4. Germline CDR1 MNHEY, CDR2 SVGAGI. The CDR3 nucleotides read TGTGCCAGCAGTTACTGGACAGGGGGGAGATCCTACGAGCAGTACTTC. It specifies CASSYWTGGRSYEQYF.

This clone came up a few times. The chain has TRBV6-4 and TRBJ2-1; D is unresolved. Germline V gives CDR1 MRHNA, CDR2 SNTAGT. V was clipped by 0 bases and J by 6 bases, with 6 bases between them. CDR3 length equals 13 residues. This chain's CDR3 is CASSDSTVNEQFF. As DNA, the CDR3 is TGTGCCAGCAGTGACTCGACTGTCAATGAGCAGTTCTTC.

This clone was seen once. This sequence joins TRBV5-4 and TRBJ1-2; D remains ambiguous. The ends were cut back, 5 bases at V and 8 bases at J, with 16 bases in the middle. Germline CDR1 reads SGHNT; CDR2 reads YYREEE (reference sequence). The length of the CDR3 is 13 residues. This CDR3 reads CASSPFNGRGYTF. CDR3 bases: TGTGCCAGCAGTCCCTTCAACGGGAGAGGCTACACCTTC.

The table lists this clone with a count of one. J is TRBJ1-2 and V is TRBV5-8, with a tentative D call TRBD1 (5 bases). The CDR3 runs to 16 residues. V shed 0 bases and J shed 3 bases, with 15 bases lying between them. Germline CDR1 is SGHTS and CDR2 is YDEGEE. CDR3 bases: TGTGCCAGCAGCTTGGCCTCGGGGGGGAGCTACTATGGCTACACCTTC. Translation gives CASSLASGGSYYGYTF.

The gene calls are TRBV28 and TRBJ2-3; TRBD1 might be the D (5 bases). Trimming shortened V by 3 bases and J by 3 bases, and 13 bases separated the two germline ends. The CDR3 covers 15 residues. Germline CDR1 reads MDHEN; CDR2 reads SYDVKM. CDR3 loop: CASSFLTAFTDTQYF. The CDR3 DNA sequence: TGTGCCAGCAGTTTTCTGACAGCTTTTACAGATACGCAGTATTTT.

The chain is built from TRBV7-3 and TRBJ2-1, with a possible D match to TRBD2 (6 bases). This CDR3 contains 16 residues. V was cut by 6 bases and J by 0 bases, with 15 bases left in between. Germline CDR1 is SGHTA and CDR2 is FQGTGA. For the CDR3, the DNA is TGTGCCAGCAGTTCGCAGCGGGTAAGCTCCTACAATGAGCAGTTCTTC. Encoded protein: CASSSQRVSSYNEQFF. The variable domain in full, completed from reference TRBV7-3 and TRBJ2-1, reads GAGVSQTPSNKVTEKGKYVELRCDPISGHTALYWYRQSLGQGPEFLIYFQGTGAADDSGLPNDRFFAVRPEGSVSTLKIQRTERGDSAVYLCASSSQRVSSYNEQFFGPGTRLTVL.

The chain joins TRBV6-5 to TRBJ1-1; the D is unclear. Germline V gene lookup returns CDR1 MNHEY and CDR2 SVGAGI. The CDR3 length is 14 residues. Trimming cost V 8 bases and J 2 bases, with 15 bases left between them. This CDR3 is CASGSQEPNTEAFF. The DNA of the CDR3 is TGTGCCAGCGGGTCGCAGGAACCAAACACTGAAGCTTTCTTT.

CDR3: CASRRTGKNQPQHF. The CDR3 DNA reads as TGTGCCAGCAGACGGACAGGGAAAAATCAGCCCCAGCATTTT. The chain combines TRBV6-5 with TRBJ1-5; 8 bases match TRBD1. The CDR3 length is 14 residues. Germline loops: CDR1 MNHEY, CDR2 SVGAGI. V lost 6 bases to trimming and J lost 4 bases; unmatched junction nucleotides: 5.

The chain links TRBV18 to TRBJ1-1; D is unclear. The CDR3 covers 12 residues. The germline V and J ends were trimmed by 2 bases and 8 bases, with 9 bases remaining between them. Germline-derived CDR1 and CDR2 are KGHSH and LQKENI. The CDR3 is CASSPGEGEAFF. The DNA of the CDR3 is TGTGCCAGCTCACCAGGGGAGGGAGAAGCTTTCTTT.

The chain employs TRBV4-1 and TRBJ1-4; perhaps TRBD1 as D (6 bases). Trimming pared 3 bases from V and 8 bases from J, leaving 16 bases between. Germline CDR1 reads MGHRA; CDR2 reads YSYEKL. This CDR3 region has 15 residues. The CDR3 bases are TGCGCCAGCAGCCAGTTTACAGGGATGGGGGAAAAACTGTTTTTT. Amino acid sequence: CASSQFTGMGEKLFF.

This chain connects TRBV4-1 to TRBJ1-2; D not certain. V lost 0 bases, J lost 4 bases, and 12 bases lay in between. This CDR3 has 15 residues. Germline CDR1 and CDR2: MGHRA and YSYEKL. The CDR3 DNA reads as TGCGCCAGCAGCCAAGAAGTCCGAGATTTCTATGGCTACACCTTC. It specifies CASSQEVRDFYGYTF.

The count of this clone is one. The rearrangement uses TRBV6-1 and TRBJ1-2; 7 bases are a match to TRBD1. Germline V gives CDR1 MNHNS, CDR2 SASEGT. Trimming at V came to 4 bases and at J to 0 bases, leaving 8 bases not matched to a gene. The CDR3 contains 16 residues. CDR3 loop: CASSGLRDRANYGYTF. The CDR3 region has the DNA TGTGCCAGCAGTGGATTACGGGACAGAGCTAACTATGGCTACACCTTC.

This sequence joins TRBV27 and TRBJ1-2; TRBD1 is a possible D gene (5 bases). CDR3 size: 14 residues. Per the germline V gene, CDR1 is MNHEY and CDR2 is SMNVEV (reference sequence). V lost 5 bases and J lost 8, with 18 bases in between. The chain's CDR3 is CASSPFGTARGYTF. The CDR3 coding sequence is TGTGCCAGCAGTCCTTTCGGGACTGCTAGGGGCTACACCTTC.

V gene TRBV3-1 (or the pseudogene TRBV3-2) combines with J gene TRBJ2-3; 12 nucleotides match TRBD2. V gave up 1 base and J gave up 3 bases; unmatched junction bases: 5. The CDR3 runs 17 residues. Germline lookup yields CDR1 LGHDT and CDR2 YNNKEL (reference sequence). The CDR3 loop reads CASSQGLAGGRTDTQYF. CDR3 sequence (DNA): TGTGCCAGCAGCCAAGGTCTAGCGGGAGGGAGGACAGATACGCAGTATTTT.

The V gene is TRBV19, the J gene TRBJ1-2; D possibly corresponds to TRBD1 (6 bases). Trimming stripped 3 bases from V and 5 bases from J, with 13 bases between. Looked up from germline, CDR1 is LNHDA and CDR2 is SQIVND (reference sequence). The CDR3 sequence is 14 residues long. The CDR3 DNA is TGTGCCAGTAGTATTAGGACAGCGACTTATGGCTACACCTTC. This translates into CASSIRTATYGYTF.

The chain has TRBV6-5 and TRBJ1-1; no clear D gene. Germline CDR1 reads MNHEY; CDR2 reads SVGAGI. V shed 7 bases and J shed 2 bases, with 17 bases lying between them. The CDR3 has 15 residues. The CDR3 loop reads CASTPESRFNTEAFF. The CDR3 DNA reads as TGTGCCAGCACCCCGGAGAGCAGATTTAACACTGAAGCTTTCTTT.

Only a few counts were recorded for this clone. This rearrangement joins TRBV7-9 to TRBJ1-3; D call uncertain. The CDR3 is 15 amino acids. V was trimmed by 5 bases and J by 0 bases, leaving 11 bases between them. Germline loops: CDR1 SEHNR, CDR2 FQNEAQ (reference sequence). The CDR3 is CASSHSLYSGNTIYF. CDR3 bases: TGTGCCAGCAGCCACTCTCTTTACTCTGGAAACACCATATATTTT.